This is a list of T cell receptor beta chains from one sample in a study of PD-1 blockade in mismatch repair-deficient tumors. Here immunoSEQ multiplex PCR was the method, and the copy in TCRdb shows in-frame clones only, minus some. The sample contains tens of thousands of clones, around 88% of which appear only once. The sequencing used peripheral blood, collected 52 weeks after starting pembrolizumab. These receptor sequences come from an adult with mismatch repair-deficient cancer. Both conserved end residues are part of each CDR3. D genes are given only for firm matches.

cdr3_aa d_call j_call v_call
CASSLGTTLYNEQFF NA TRBJ2-1 TRBV13
CASSQTSGRAKTQYF TRBD2 TRBJ2-5 TRBV5-4
CATRRSYEQYF NA TRBJ2-7 TRBV21-1
CATSGGLFSGANVLTF NA TRBJ2-6 TRBV15
CASSQEQEREWVDTQYF TRBD2 TRBJ2-3 TRBV14
CAWSVDRNYEQYF NA TRBJ2-7 TRBV30
CASRPSFGDIDTDTQYF NA TRBJ2-3 TRBV11-2
CASSLAGLEQFF NA TRBJ2-1 TRBV5-1
CASSEVGGDEKLFF NA TRBJ1-4 TRBV6-1
CASGVGSPDTQYF NA TRBJ2-3 TRBV5-1
CASSGGSYTGFSEKLFF NA TRBJ1-4 TRBV5-5
CAWQGTSHNEQFF TRBD2 TRBJ2-1 TRBV30
CASSPGLAGVHEQYF TRBD2 TRBJ2-7 TRBV11-2
CASSLFSSYNEQFF NA TRBJ2-1 TRBV6-6
CASTHIGTPYEQYF NA TRBJ2-7 TRBV11-3
CASSLLAWDRGSYEQYF TRBD1 TRBJ2-7 TRBV28
CASSLEGSGRGETQYF TRBD2 TRBJ2-5 TRBV11-2
CAWSVGTGGYEQYF TRBD1 TRBJ2-7 TRBV30
CASSPRDRWDGYTF TRBD1 TRBJ1-2 TRBV27
CASSLLESNQPQHF NA TRBJ1-5 TRBV28
CASSSDRVTDTQYF TRBD1 TRBJ2-3 TRBV6-5
CASSPFRSTDTQYF NA TRBJ2-3 TRBV19
CASSYSTANTGELFF NA TRBJ2-2 TRBV6-5
CASSRTRTESYGYTF NA TRBJ1-2 TRBV2
CASSQDAGMTPRGDTQYF NA TRBJ2-3 TRBV4-3